The 5 T cell receptor beta chains listed next were all sequenced from one sample in a study of blood T cell repertoires in COVID-19. This table comes from immunoSEQ multiplex PCR, and its TCRdb copy is limited to in-frame clones, with some not included. This sample yields roughly 240,000 clones, of which roughly 86% are seen a single time; 1.6% belongs to the top ten. Sequencing input: peripheral blood. The source of these receptors is a woman in her sixties or seventies who had recovered from COVID-19.

The chain is built from TRBV12-3 or TRBV12-4 and TRBJ2-5; a weak D match, TRBD1 (6 bases). This CDR3 is 12 amino acids long. The V end was cut by 8 bases, the J end by 2 bases, with 9 bases between. Here the CDR3 DNA reads TGTGCCAGCCAAGGGGGTCAAGAGACCCAGTACTTC. Its protein product is CASQGGQETQYF.

The chain employs TRBV9 and TRBJ1-1; D may be TRBD1 (5 bases). This CDR3 contains 14 residues. CDR1 SGDLS and CDR2 YYNGEE come from the germline V gene. V gave up 0 bases and J gave up 2 bases, with 8 bases separating them. The CDR3 coding sequence is TGTGCCAGCAGCGTAGTTACAGGTAACACTGAAGCTTTCTTT. This translates into CASSVVTGNTEAFF.

V gene TRBV7-8 combines with J gene TRBJ2-3; 11 bases map to TRBD1. CDR3 length: 17 residues. V trimming: 0 bases; J trimming: 5 bases; junction bases outside the gene matches: 7. Looked up from germline, CDR1 is SGHVS and CDR2 is FQNEAQ. The CDR3 DNA reads as TGTGCCAGCAGCTTAGCGCAGGGACAGGGGGTTTTAGATACGCAGTATTTT. Protein product: CASSLAQGQGVLDTQYF.

The chain couples TRBV21-1 to TRBJ2-7; the D segment call TRBD1 is taken from the table without a DNA check. TRBV21-1 is recorded as a pseudogene. This CDR3 is 17 amino acids long. DNA of the CDR3: TGTGCCAGCAGCAAATATAGGTTAGGACAGGGAGTGAGGGAGCAGTACTTC. Translation gives CASSKYRLGQGVREQYF.

V usage is TRBV5-1 and J usage is TRBJ2-5; D unresolved. The CDR3 covers 14 residues. Between the trimmed V and J ends, which lost 0 bases and 2 bases, there was a span of 8 bases. Germline V CDR1 and CDR2: SGHRS, YFSETQ. The CDR3 reads CASSLGTAQETQYF. The CDR3 DNA reads as TGCGCCAGCAGCTTGGGTACAGCACAAGAGACCCAGTACTTC. The variable domain in full, completed from reference TRBV5-1 and TRBJ2-5, reads KAGVTQTPRYLIKTRGQQVTLSCSPISGHRSVSWYQQTPGQGLQFLFEYFSETQRNKGNFPGRFSGRQFSNSRSEMNVSTLELGDSALYLCASSLGTAQETQYFGPGTRLLVL.